This T cell receptor (beta chain) was documented in a study of CD4 T cells in relation to SARS-CoV-2 and coronaviruses. Whole-study results and caveats: Monoreactive clones expanded significantly more to SARS-CoV-2 than crossreactive clones did. No donor gave both pre-pandemic and post-infection samples. Crossreactivity was assessed only for spike protein, not other viral proteins.

The protocol was immunoSEQ multiplex PCR, while the TCRdb copy is restricted to in-frame clones and leaves out a portion. Among about 55,000 clones, roughly 90% were seen once, and the ten largest hold 1.1% to 1.5%. The germline V gene encodes CDR1 DFQATT and CDR2 SNEGSKA (reference sequence). The V end lost 3 bases, the J end lost 6 bases, and 18 bases lay between the germline ends. CDR3 size: 14 residues. Before the COVID-19 pandemic, during about 2010-2018, CD4+ T cells were taken from unexposed donors. Naive and memory CD4+ T cells came from enriched cryopreserved PBMCs. About this clone itself: Its specificity is unknown.

Sequencing input: memory CD4+ T cells from PBMCs. The rearrangement joins TRBV20-1 to TRBJ2-7; D possibly corresponds to TRBD2 (5 bases). This TCR was recovered from a human donor in good health. Written as DNA, the CDR3 is TGCAGTGCTAGTAAACCGGGAATAAGTAGCGAGCAGTACTTC. This translates into CSASKPGISSEQYF.